The 5 T cell receptor beta chains reported below all come from one sample, sequenced in a study of circulating CD8 cells and anti-PD-1 response in melanoma. Using around 16 ng of total RNA, TCR libraries were made with the QIAseq Immune Repertoire TCR panel. MiXCR, applied by TCRdb to the reads, yields one record per CDR3 protein. The data hold over 450 distinct CDR3 sequences, with 6.9% observed a single time. Live CD3+CD8+TCRalphabeta+ cells were sorted into four subsets by PD-1 and/or TIGIT. The sequencing used CD8+ T cells from PBMCs, collected at baseline or after one month of anti-PD-1 therapy (not recorded which). The receptors here all came from a human donor with melanoma.

Within the sample, this clonotype is medium-sized. Germline and junction disagree at one end, which may indicate a read error. CDR3 loop: CASSPNYNERFF. The CDR3 coding sequence is TGTGCCAGCAGTCCGAACTACAATGAGCGGTTCTTC. This chain uses TRBV27 with TRBJ2-1, with unresolved D. Germline V gives CDR1 MNHEY, CDR2 SMNVEV (reference sequence). The CDR3 is made up of 12 amino acids.

Within the sample, this clonotype is medium-sized. The rearrangement links TRBV13 to TRBJ2-1, with 7 positions matching TRBD1. This CDR3 has 14 amino acids. Germline V gene sequence: CDR1 PRHDT, CDR2 FYEKMQ (reference sequence). The V gene end was trimmed by 6 bases and the J gene end by 0 bases; junction bases not matched to a gene: 2. Here the CDR3 DNA reads TGTGCCAGCAGTGGGGACAGCTCCTACAATGAGCAGTTCTTC. It encodes CASSGDSSYNEQFF.

This clonotype is deemed large. The chain is built from TRBV30 and TRBJ2-7; tentatively, D is TRBD2 (7 bases). The V end was cut by 3 bases, the J end by 4 bases, with 13 bases between. Germline V lookup: CDR1 GTSNPN, CDR2 SVGIG (reference sequence). The CDR3 length is 13 residues. The CDR3 sequence is CAWSGGQGYEQYF. The CDR3 coding sequence is TGTGCCTGGAGCGGGGGGCAGGGATACGAGCAGTACTTC.

By frequency in the sample, this clonotype is medium-sized. The chain employs TRBV30 and TRBJ2-7; TRBD1 agrees at 7 bases. Trimming at V came to 4 bases and at J to 6 bases, leaving 6 bases not matched to a gene. This CDR3 region has 12 residues. Germline V lookup: CDR1 GTSNPN, CDR2 SVGIG (reference sequence). CDR3 protein: CAWIPTGSEQYF. CDR3 nucleotides: TGTGCCTGGATCCCGACAGGGAGCGAGCAGTACTTC.

Judged by abundance, this clonotype is large (0.1 to 1%). J is TRBJ2-1 and V is TRBV3-1; 8 positions agree with TRBD2. This CDR3 has 15 residues. V lost 4 bases and J lost 8; bases outside the gene matches: 10. Looked up from germline, CDR1 is LGHDT and CDR2 is YNNKEL (reference sequence). The CDR3 spells CASSLQGGGMDEQFF. DNA for the CDR3: TGTGCCAGCAGCCTCCAGGGCGGGGGGATGGATGAGCAGTTCTTC.